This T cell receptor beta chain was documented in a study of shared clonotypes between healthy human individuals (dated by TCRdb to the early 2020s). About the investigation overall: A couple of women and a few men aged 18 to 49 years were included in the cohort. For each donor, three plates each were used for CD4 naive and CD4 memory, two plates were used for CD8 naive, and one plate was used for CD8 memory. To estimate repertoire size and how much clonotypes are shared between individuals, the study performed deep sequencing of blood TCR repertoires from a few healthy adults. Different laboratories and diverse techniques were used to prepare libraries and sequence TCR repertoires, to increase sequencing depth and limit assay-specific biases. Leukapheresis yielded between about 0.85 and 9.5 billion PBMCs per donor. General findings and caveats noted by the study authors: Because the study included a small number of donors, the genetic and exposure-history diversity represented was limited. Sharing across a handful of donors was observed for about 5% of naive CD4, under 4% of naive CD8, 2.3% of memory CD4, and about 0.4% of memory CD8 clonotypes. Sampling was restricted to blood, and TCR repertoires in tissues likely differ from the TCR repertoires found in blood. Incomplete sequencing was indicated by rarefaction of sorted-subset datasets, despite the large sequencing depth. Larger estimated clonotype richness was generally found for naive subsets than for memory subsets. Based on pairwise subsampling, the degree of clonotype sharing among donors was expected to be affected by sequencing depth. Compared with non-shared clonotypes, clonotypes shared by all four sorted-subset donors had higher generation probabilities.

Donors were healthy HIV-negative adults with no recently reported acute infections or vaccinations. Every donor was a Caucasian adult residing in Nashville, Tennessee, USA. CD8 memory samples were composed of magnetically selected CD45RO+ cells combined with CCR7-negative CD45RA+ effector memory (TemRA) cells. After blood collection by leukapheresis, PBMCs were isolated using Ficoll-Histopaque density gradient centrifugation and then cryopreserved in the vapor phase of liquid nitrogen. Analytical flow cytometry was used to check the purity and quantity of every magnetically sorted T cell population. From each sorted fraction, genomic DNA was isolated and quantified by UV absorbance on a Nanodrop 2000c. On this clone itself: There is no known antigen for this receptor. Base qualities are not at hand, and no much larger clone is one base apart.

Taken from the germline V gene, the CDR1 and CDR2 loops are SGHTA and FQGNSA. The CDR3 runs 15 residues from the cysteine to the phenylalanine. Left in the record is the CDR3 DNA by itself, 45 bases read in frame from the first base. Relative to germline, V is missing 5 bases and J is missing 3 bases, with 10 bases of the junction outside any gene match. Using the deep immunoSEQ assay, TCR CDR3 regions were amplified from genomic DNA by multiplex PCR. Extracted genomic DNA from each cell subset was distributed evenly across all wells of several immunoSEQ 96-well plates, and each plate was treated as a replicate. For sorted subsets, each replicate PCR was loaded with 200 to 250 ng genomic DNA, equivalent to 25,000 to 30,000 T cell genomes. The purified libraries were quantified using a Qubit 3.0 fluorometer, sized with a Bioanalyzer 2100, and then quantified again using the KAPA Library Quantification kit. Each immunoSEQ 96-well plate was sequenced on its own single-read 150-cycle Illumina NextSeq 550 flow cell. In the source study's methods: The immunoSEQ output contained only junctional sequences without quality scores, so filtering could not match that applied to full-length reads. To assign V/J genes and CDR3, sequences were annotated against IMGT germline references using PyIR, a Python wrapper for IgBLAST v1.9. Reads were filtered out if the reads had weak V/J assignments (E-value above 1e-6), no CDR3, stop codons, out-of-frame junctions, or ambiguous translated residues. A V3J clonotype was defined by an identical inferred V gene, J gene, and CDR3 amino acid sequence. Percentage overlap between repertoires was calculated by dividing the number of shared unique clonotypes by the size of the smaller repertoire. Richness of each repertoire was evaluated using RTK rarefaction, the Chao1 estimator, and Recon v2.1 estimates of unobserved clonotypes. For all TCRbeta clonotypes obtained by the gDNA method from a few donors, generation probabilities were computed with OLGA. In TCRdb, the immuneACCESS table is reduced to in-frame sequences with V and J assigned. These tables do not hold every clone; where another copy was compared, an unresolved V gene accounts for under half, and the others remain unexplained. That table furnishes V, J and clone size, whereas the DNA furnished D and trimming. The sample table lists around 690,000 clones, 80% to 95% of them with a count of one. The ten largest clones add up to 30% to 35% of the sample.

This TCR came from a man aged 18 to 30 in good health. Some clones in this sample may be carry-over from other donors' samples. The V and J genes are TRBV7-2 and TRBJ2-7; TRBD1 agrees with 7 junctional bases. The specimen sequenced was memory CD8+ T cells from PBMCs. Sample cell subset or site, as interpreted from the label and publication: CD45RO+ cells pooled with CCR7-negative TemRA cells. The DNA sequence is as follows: TGTGCCAGCAGCCTCCTAGGACAGGCGGACTACGAGCAGTACTTC. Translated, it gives CASSLLGQADYEQYF.